These T cell receptor beta chains were read from a single sample in a study of T cell responses to AZD1222 COVID-19 vaccine. TCRdb's copy holds only in-frame clones and misses some; the assay was immunoSEQ multiplex PCR. The sample has about 140,000 clones; around 90% are singletons. The material was peripheral blood, obtained on day 0 of AZD1222 vaccination. The receptors were gathered from an adult in good health. CDR3s include the opening cysteine and the closing phenylalanine or tryptophan. D genes are given only for firm matches. Some rows have no size entry. The others give once, few or many, or a class for an expanded clone.

>NA|13|few|TRBV12-3/TRBV12-4|TRBJ1-5
CASSLAGNQPQHF
TGTGCCAGCAGTTTAGCGGGCAATCAGCCCCAGCATTTT
>NA|17|NA|TRBV28|TRBJ2-7
CASNHGPAGSSSYEQYF
TGTGCCAGCAACCATGGCCCCGCCGGGAGCTCCTCGTACGAGCAGTACTTC
>NA|13|NA|TRBV4-1|TRBJ1-5
CASSQGVGQPQHF
TGCGCCAGCAGCCAAGGGGTAGGGCAGCCCCAGCATTTT
>NA|12|NA|TRBV7-2|TRBJ2-7
CASRDNTYEQYF
TGTGCCAGCAGGGACAATACCTACGAGCAGTACTTC
>NA|17|NA|TRBV5-4|TRBJ2-7
CASSSAYTRPGPYEQYF
TGTGCCAGCAGCTCAGCCTATACTAGGCCGGGGCCCTACGAGCAGTACTTC
>NA|11|NA|TRBV20-1|TRBJ2-7
CSAILSYEQYF
TGCAGTGCTATCTTGAGCTACGAGCAGTACTTC
>NA|14|NA|TRBV11-2|TRBJ2-7
CASSLVQGSYEQYF
TGTGCCAGCAGCTTAGTACAGGGATCCTACGAGCAGTACTTC
>NA|17|NA|TRBV19|TRBJ1-5
CASSSFLPRDGNQPQHF
TGTGCCAGTAGTTCCTTCCTTCCCCGGGACGGCAATCAGCCCCAGCATTTT
>NA|13|NA|TRBV19|TRBJ1-1
CASMGVSNTEAFF
TGTGCCAGTATGGGGGTATCGAACACTGAAGCTTTCTTT
>NA|15|once|TRBV4-3|TRBJ1-1
CASSQDNRGDTEAFF
TGCGCCAGCAGCCAAGATAATAGGGGAGACACTGAAGCTTTCTTT
>NA|11|NA|TRBV12-3/TRBV12-4|TRBJ2-2
CASGNTGELFF
TGTGCCAGCGGTAACACCGGGGAGCTGTTTTTT
>NA|13|once|TRBV7-2|TRBJ1-2
CASSSRTVYGYTF
TGTGCCAGCAGCTCCCGGACAGTCTATGGCTACACCTTC
>TRBD2|14|NA|TRBV2|TRBJ2-1
CASTRGLSSNEQFF
TGTGCCAGCACTAGGGGACTATCGTCCAATGAGCAGTTCTTC
>NA|15|NA|TRBV30|TRBJ1-4
CAWTQRLGGNEKLFF
TGTGCCTGGACGCAGCGGTTGGGAGGAAATGAAAAACTGTTTTTT
>NA|15|NA|TRBV2|TRBJ2-2
CASERADRWGGELFF
TGTGCCAGCGAAAGGGCGGACCGGTGGGGCGGGGAGCTGTTTTTT
>NA|13|NA|TRBV5-6|TRBJ2-3
CASSSALTDTQYF
TGTGCCAGCAGCTCCGCCTTAACAGATACGCAGTATTTT
>NA|14|NA|TRBV7-9|TRBJ2-7
CASGFGGSSYEQYF
TGTGCCAGCGGCTTCGGAGGGTCCTCCTACGAGCAGTACTTC
>NA|14|NA|TRBV23-1|TRBJ2-7
CASSQSRVRYEQYF
TGCGCCAGCAGTCAATCAAGGGTTCGCTACGAGCAGTACTTC
>NA|13|NA|TRBV7-2|TRBJ1-5
CASSPQGHQPQHF
TGTGCCAGCAGCCCCCAGGGTCACCAGCCCCAGCATTTT
>NA|14|NA|TRBV18|TRBJ1-1
CASSPSIKNTEAFF
TGTGCCAGCTCACCATCCATCAAGAACACTGAAGCTTTCTTT
>TRBD2|16|NA|TRBV6-2/TRBV6-3|TRBJ2-1
CASSFRGDGSYNEQFF
TGTGCCAGCAGTTTCCGGGGGGACGGGTCCTACAATGAGCAGTTCTTC
>TRBD2|17|NA|TRBV4-1|TRBJ2-3
CASSQGTSGRSTDTQYF
TGCGCCAGCAGCCAAGGGACTAGCGGTAGATCCACAGATACGCAGTATTTT
>TRBD1|15|NA|TRBV6-1|TRBJ2-2
CASSEAGRGTGELFF
TGTGCCAGCAGTGAAGCAGGCAGGGGGACCGGGGAGCTGTTTTTT
>NA|13|NA|TRBV5-1|TRBJ1-1
CASSLVSNTEAFF
TGCGCCAGCAGCTTGGTCAGCAACACTGAAGCTTTCTTT
>NA|15|NA|TRBV7-2|TRBJ2-1
CASSQGGQVYNEQFF
TGTGCCAGCAGCCAGGGGGGGCAGGTCTACAATGAGCAGTTCTTC
>TRBD1|14|NA|TRBV7-2|TRBJ1-1
CASSLDRGRSEAFF
TGTGCCAGCAGCTTAGACAGGGGGCGCTCTGAAGCTTTCTTT
>NA|13|NA|TRBV2|TRBJ2-2
CASSEYGDGELFF
TGTGCCAGCAGTGAATATGGGGACGGGGAGCTGTTTTTT
>TRBD2|16|NA|TRBV3-1/TRBV3-2|TRBJ2-5
CASSQGSGISGETQYF
TGTGCCAGCAGCCAAGGTAGCGGGATAAGTGGGGAGACCCAGTACTTC
>TRBD1|16|few|TRBV13|TRBJ2-7
CASSLRGQGSPYEQYF
TGTGCCAGCAGCTTAAGGGGACAGGGGTCCCCCTACGAGCAGTACTTC
>NA|16|NA|TRBV2|TRBJ1-3
CASSYRDLRSGNTIYF
TGTGCCAGCAGTTACAGGGATCTGCGCTCTGGAAACACCATATATTTT
>NA|12|NA|TRBV7-9|TRBJ1-1
CASSAGNTEAFF
TGTGCCAGCAGCGCAGGGAACACTGAAGCTTTCTTT
>TRBD1|17|few|TRBV9|TRBJ1-1
CASSEGTGEAISTEAFF
TGTGCCAGCAGCGAAGGGACAGGGGAGGCGATAAGCACTGAAGCTTTCTTT